Listed below are T cell receptor beta chains from one sample, sequenced in a study of blood T cell repertoires in COVID-19. Sequencing used immunoSEQ multiplex PCR; TCRdb keeps in-frame clones, though not all of them. The sample holds 200,000 to 250,000 clones; around 80% are singletons and the top ten take about 15%. Sequenced material: PBMCs or T cells enriched from blood (not recorded which). The receptors come from a man between 35 and 55 years old who had recovered from COVID-19. CDR3s include the opening cysteine and the closing phenylalanine or tryptophan. The order of the fields is clone size, V gene, J gene, D gene, CDR3 DNA, CDR3 protein. D genes are given only for firm matches. Clone size, where shown, is once, few, many, or a class for clones that have expanded.

>NA|TRBV10-2|TRBJ1-2|NA
TGCGCCAGCAGTTTCACTATGGGGCATGGCTACACCTTC
CASSFTMGHGYTF
>NA|TRBV27|TRBJ1-5|NA
TGTGCCAGCAGTTACTCCGGGGGGGCAACTAATCAGCCCCAGCATTTT
CASSYSGGATNQPQHF
>NA|TRBV2|TRBJ2-7|TRBD1
TGTGCCAGCACCCAGCCGGGACAGGGAAGATACGAGCAGTACTTC
CASTQPGQGRYEQYF
>NA|TRBV20-1|TRBJ1-5|NA
TGCAGTGCCAGAACAGGGCTGCCCCAGCATTTT
CSARTGLPQHF
>once|TRBV4-1|TRBJ2-1|TRBD2
TGCGCCAGCAGCCAAGGCCTAGCGGGAGGGTTGAATGAGCAGTTCTTC
CASSQGLAGGLNEQFF
>once|TRBV19|TRBJ1-2|NA
TGTGCCAGCAACAGGGCAAACTATGGCTACACCTTC
CASNRANYGYTF
>NA|TRBV7-2|TRBJ1-1|NA
TGTGCCAGCAGCATCGGACAGCACACTGAAGCTTTCTTT
CASSIGQHTEAFF
>NA|TRBV19|TRBJ1-5|NA
TGTGCCAGTAGTATAGGTAACAATAGCCCGAATCAGCCCCAGCATTTT
CASSIGNNSPNQPQHF
>once|TRBV10-3|TRBJ2-7|NA
TGTGCCATCATTCTGGAGGGGGCCGAGCAGTACTTC
CAIILEGAEQYF
>NA|TRBV3-1/TRBV3-2|TRBJ1-1|NA
TGTGCCAGCAGCCAAGGAGAGGTAAACACTGAAGCTTTCTTT
CASSQGEVNTEAFF
>NA|TRBV7-8|TRBJ1-4|TRBD1
TGTGCCAGCAGCTTAGTGGGACAGGGGAGAGAAAAACTGTTTTTT
CASSLVGQGREKLFF
>NA|TRBV28|TRBJ1-2|NA
TGTGCCAGCAGTTACACGGACAAAGCGTCTGGCTACACCTTC
CASSYTDKASGYTF
>NA|TRBV18|TRBJ1-2|NA
TGTGCCAGCTCACCAATTAAGGACATTGACTATGGCTACACCTTC
CASSPIKDIDYGYTF
>NA|TRBV19|TRBJ2-1|NA
TGTGCCAGTAGCACAGGGAATTACAATGAGCAGTTCTTC
CASSTGNYNEQFF
>once|TRBV5-5|TRBJ1-1|TRBD1
TGTGCCAGCAGCTTAACAGGGGGCACGGGGACTGAAGCTTTCTTT
CASSLTGGTGTEAFF
>NA|TRBV19|TRBJ2-1|TRBD2
TGTGCCAGTAGTCTCCTTGCGGGACTAGCGTTCTTC
CASSLLAGLAFF
>NA|TRBV20-1|TRBJ2-7|NA
TGCAGTGCTAGTGGAGAATACGAGCAGTACTTC
CSASGEYEQYF
>NA|TRBV29-1|TRBJ2-7|TRBD2
TGCAGCGTTCCCGGACTAGCCCCCAACGAGCAGTACTTC
CSVPGLAPNEQYF
>NA|TRBV6-5|TRBJ2-7|NA
TGTGCCAGCAGTTCTGGTCAGGGGATCTACGAGCAGTACTTC
CASSSGQGIYEQYF
>once|TRBV10-2|TRBJ2-1|NA
TGCGCCAGCACCCCCGGGTCCTACAATGAGCAGTTCTTC
CASTPGSYNEQFF
>NA|TRBV9|TRBJ2-1|NA
TGTGCCAGCAGCCCCGGGAGAGCTCTCAATGAGCAGTTCTTC
CASSPGRALNEQFF
>NA|TRBV12-3/TRBV12-4|TRBJ1-5|NA
TGTGCCAGCAGTTTAGCTAGTCAGCCCCAGCATTTT
CASSLASQPQHF
>NA|TRBV9|TRBJ1-1|NA
TGTGCCAGCAGCAAACCGGGTTCTCAACCTGAAGCTTTCTTT
CASSKPGSQPEAFF
>NA|TRBV27|TRBJ2-2|TRBD2
TGTGCCAGCAGGACCGGGACTAGCGGGGGGCGGCCTGGGGAGCTGTTTTTT
CASRTGTSGGRPGELFF
>NA|TRBV7-9|TRBJ1-1|NA
TGTGCCAGCAGGCAACAGGGTACTGAAGCTTTCTTT
CASRQQGTEAFF
>NA|TRBV29-1|TRBJ1-1|TRBD1
TGCAGCGTTTTGGACAGGGGGAACACTGAAGCTTTCTTT
CSVLDRGNTEAFF
>NA|TRBV7-6|TRBJ2-1|TRBD2
TGTGCCAGCAGCCCGCCGGGACTAGCGGGGGCCGACTCCTACAATGAGCAGTTCTTC
CASSPPGLAGADSYNEQFF
>NA|TRBV6-5|TRBJ1-1|NA
TGTGCCAGCAGTTTACAGAGGAACACTGAAGCTTTCTTT
CASSLQRNTEAFF
>once|TRBV5-1|TRBJ1-4|TRBD1
TGCGCCAGCAGCTCGGGACAGGGGGATGAAAAACTGTTTTTT
CASSSGQGDEKLFF
>NA|TRBV27|TRBJ1-2|TRBD1
TGTGCCAGCAGTTTCAGGGGGAACTATGGCTACACCTTC
CASSFRGNYGYTF
>NA|TRBV28|TRBJ1-5|NA
TGTGCCAGCAGAGCCCATCAGGGGTACAGCAATCAGCCCCAGCATTTT
CASRAHQGYSNQPQHF
>NA|TRBV16|TRBJ2-1|TRBD2
TGTGCCAGCAGCCAATCAGGGACTAGCGGGGTCAGCTCCTACAATGAGCAGTTCTTC
CASSQSGTSGVSSYNEQFF
>NA|TRBV27|TRBJ1-4|TRBD1
TGTGCCAGCAGTTGGGGATCGGGACAGGGTTTTGAAAAACTGTTTTTT
CASSWGSGQGFEKLFF
>once|TRBV14|TRBJ1-4|NA
TGTGCCAGCAGCCAACTCACAGGTTTAGCCTTCACTAATGAAAAACTGTTTTTT
CASSQLTGLAFTNEKLFF
>NA|TRBV4-1|TRBJ1-2|NA
TGCGCCAGCAGCCAACCCATTCGGGGGGTAGGCTATGGCTACACCTTC
CASSQPIRGVGYGYTF
>few|TRBV19|TRBJ2-3|NA
TGTGCCAGTAGTCCCATGGGGGCTTTTAGCACAGATACGCAGTATTTT
CASSPMGAFSTDTQYF
>NA|TRBV5-4|TRBJ1-6|NA
TGTGCCAGCAGCTGGGGTGCGGGGCATAATTCACCCCTCCACTTT
CASSWGAGHNSPLHF
>NA|TRBV25-1|TRBJ1-1|NA
TGTGCCAGCGGACGGGGGGGGACTGAAGCTTTCTTT
CASGRGGTEAFF
>few|TRBV5-4|TRBJ1-2|TRBD1
TGTGCCAGCAGGTGGGGACAGGGGAGTTATAACTATGGCTACACCTTC
CASRWGQGSYNYGYTF
>NA|TRBV5-4|TRBJ1-2|TRBD1
TGTGCCAGCAGCGGTGGCAGGGGGGTGGCTGGCTACACCTTC
CASSGGRGVAGYTF
>few|TRBV11-2|TRBJ2-4|TRBD2
TGTGCCAGCAGCTTAGGTGGTAGCGGGGGTGACATTCAGTACTTC
CASSLGGSGGDIQYF
>once|TRBV28|TRBJ1-1|NA
TGTGCCAGCAGTTTAGTGATGAGGGCGGCCAGACGAATAGCTTTCTTT
CASSLVMRAARRIAFF
>NA|TRBV18|TRBJ2-5|NA
TGTGCCAGCTCACCATCTGGGGCGGAGACCCAGTACTTC
CASSPSGAETQYF
>NA|TRBV14|TRBJ1-2|TRBD1
TGTGCCAGCAGCCAGGGACAGCGCTATGGCTACACCTTC
CASSQGQRYGYTF
>NA|TRBV30|TRBJ2-6|NA
TGTGCCTGGAGTGTAAGAGGGTCTGGGGCCAACGTCCTGACTTTC
CAWSVRGSGANVLTF
>NA|TRBV5-4|TRBJ1-1|NA
TGTGCCAGCAGCTTTATTTCGAACACTGAAGCTTTCTTT
CASSFISNTEAFF
>many|TRBV27|TRBJ2-6|NA
TGTGCCAGCCGGAGGCGAGCGGATCGATCTGGGGCCAACGTCCTGACTTTC
CASRRRADRSGANVLTF
>NA|TRBV9|TRBJ2-3|NA
TGTGCCAGCAGCGTATTCGGTCCGGGATCAATCACAGATACGCAGTATTTT
CASSVFGPGSITDTQYF
>NA|TRBV11-2|TRBJ2-5|NA
TGTGCCAGCAGCTGGGGGACTTTTCGGGAGACCCAGTACTTC
CASSWGTFRETQYF
>NA|TRBV10-3|TRBJ2-1|TRBD2
TGTGCCATCAGTGAGTCGGCTAGCGGGGGACCTCGCAATGAGCAGTTCTTC
CAISESASGGPRNEQFF
>once|TRBV6-5|TRBJ1-1|NA
TGTGCCAGCAGTTACCTAGGTGCAATGAACACTGAAGCTTTCTTT
CASSYLGAMNTEAFF
>NA|TRBV20-1|TRBJ2-7|NA
TGCAGTGCTCCCCGGCCGGGAGAGCAGTACTTC
CSAPRPGEQYF
>few|TRBV12-3/TRBV12-4|TRBJ2-5|NA
TGTGCCAGCAGTTTACCGGGTGGAGAGACCCAGTACTTC
CASSLPGGETQYF
>NA|TRBV7-8|TRBJ2-5|TRBD1
TGTGCCAGCAGTCGGGACAGGGAAGAGACCCAGTACTTC
CASSRDREETQYF
>NA|TRBV28|TRBJ1-5|TRBD1
TGTGCCAGCAGTCTGGGGACAGGTTATCAGCCCCAGCATTTT
CASSLGTGYQPQHF